This is a list of T cell receptor beta chains from one sample in a study of T cells in Graves' hyperthyroidism and ophthalmopathy. TCRdb independently ran MiXCR on the multiplex PCR reads; one entry per CDR3 protein. The sample has some 350,000 distinct CDR3 sequences; approximately 14% are singletons. Specimen: blood. These receptors were taken from a woman between 18 and 29 years old with Graves' hyperthyroidism that later progressed to Graves' ophthalmopathy. The CDR3 runs from the conserved cysteine through the conserved F or W. A D gene is named only where the DNA matches it firmly.

v_gene: TRBV7-8
d_gene: -
CDR3aa: CASSFTGNPEAFF

v_gene: TRBV6-5
d_gene: -
CDR3aa: CASSYSAIGELFF

v_gene: TRBV2
d_gene: -
CDR3aa: CASSVGTGTSGSPLHF

v_gene: TRBV27
d_gene: TRBD1
CDR3aa: CASSLLMSGGTGGSYEQYF

v_gene: TRBV3-1
d_gene: -
CDR3aa: CASRRRSENTEAFF

v_gene: TRBV20-1
d_gene: -
CDR3aa: CSAHHPWVSAQYF

v_gene: TRBV18
d_gene: TRBD2
CDR3aa: CASSRLAGAVYEQYF

v_gene: TRBV28
d_gene: -
CDR3aa: CASSSPPTLTKNTEAFF

v_gene: TRBV6-2/TRBV6-3
d_gene: TRBD1
CDR3aa: CASKTGGGSDTQYF

v_gene: TRBV9
d_gene: -
CDR3aa: CASSVATGSGVEQYF

v_gene: TRBV7-3
d_gene: -
CDR3aa: CASSRTSRGNEQFF

v_gene: TRBV5-1
d_gene: -
CDR3aa: CASSLEADLYEQYF

v_gene: TRBV27
d_gene: -
CDR3aa: CASSLTLRWGLQNEQFF

v_gene: TRBV7-9
d_gene: -
CDR3aa: CASGRTGLVGDTQYF

v_gene: TRBV2
d_gene: -
CDR3aa: CASSEDQGRFEKLFF

v_gene: TRBV12-3/TRBV12-4
d_gene: -
CDR3aa: CASSFAYAEGWRGSYNEQFF

v_gene: TRBV5-1
d_gene: TRBD2
CDR3aa: CASSLGAGGHEQYF

v_gene: TRBV7-2
d_gene: -
CDR3aa: CASSFRDTADTQYF

v_gene: TRBV11-2
d_gene: TRBD1
CDR3aa: CASSLIRDRPSGELFF

v_gene: TRBV18
d_gene: TRBD1
CDR3aa: CASSAGTGGYASYEQYF

v_gene: TRBV7-6
d_gene: -
CDR3aa: CASSLGDRRTQYF

v_gene: TRBV28
d_gene: -
CDR3aa: CASSPNQPQHF

v_gene: TRBV2
d_gene: -
CDR3aa: CASSEAIFRGNEQFF

v_gene: TRBV24-1
d_gene: TRBD2
CDR3aa: CATSGPSGSRGEQFF

v_gene: TRBV6-1
d_gene: -
CDR3aa: CAAVRSGNLVETQYF

v_gene: TRBV6-1
d_gene: -
CDR3aa: CASSTPGSGKAFF

v_gene: TRBV5-1
d_gene: TRBD1
CDR3aa: CASTTGGSAGYTF

v_gene: TRBV28
d_gene: -
CDR3aa: CASSQTWGAGNTIYF

v_gene: TRBV28
d_gene: -
CDR3aa: CASSLWAAGGNEQFF

v_gene: TRBV2
d_gene: -
CDR3aa: CASIMWGGAANEKLFF

v_gene: TRBV5-1
d_gene: -
CDR3aa: CASSSLSTPLWGPRELFF

v_gene: TRBV7-9
d_gene: TRBD2
CDR3aa: CASTVLRASGSTTQYF

v_gene: TRBV10-3
d_gene: -
CDR3aa: CAISESAGDYNEQFF

v_gene: TRBV29-1
d_gene: -
CDR3aa: CSVGTDYEQYF

v_gene: TRBV20-1
d_gene: TRBD1
CDR3aa: CSAQGATAITEAFF

v_gene: TRBV20-1
d_gene: TRBD2
CDR3aa: CSAGLLTGTSGVLDTQYF

v_gene: TRBV27
d_gene: -
CDR3aa: CASSLIGQGRRGTEAFF

v_gene: TRBV6-2/TRBV6-3
d_gene: -
CDR3aa: CASSYGGAGYEQYF

v_gene: TRBV29-1
d_gene: TRBD1
CDR3aa: CSVEDRANTGELFF

v_gene: TRBV12-3/TRBV12-4
d_gene: -
CDR3aa: CASSLGGGLEKLFF

v_gene: TRBV28
d_gene: -
CDR3aa: CASSPFDNEQFF

v_gene: TRBV5-8
d_gene: -
CDR3aa: CASSTLGQGRGEQYF

v_gene: TRBV6-1
d_gene: -
CDR3aa: CASSEQVYEQYF

v_gene: TRBV4-1
d_gene: TRBD2
CDR3aa: CASSQSLAGGTDTQYF

v_gene: TRBV20-1
d_gene: -
CDR3aa: CSARDIRSDTQYF

v_gene: TRBV5-5
d_gene: -
CDR3aa: CASGKQGFGRYTF

v_gene: TRBV28
d_gene: -
CDR3aa: CASSLYAGRGYTF

v_gene: TRBV29-1
d_gene: -
CDR3aa: CSVEDLPDGYTF

v_gene: TRBV28
d_gene: -
CDR3aa: CASSLIRRSLYGYTF

v_gene: TRBV12-3/TRBV12-4
d_gene: -
CDR3aa: CASRNGINTGELFF

v_gene: TRBV6-1
d_gene: -
CDR3aa: CASSESVSGELFF

v_gene: TRBV4-3
d_gene: -
CDR3aa: CASSQEWVGWGEQFF

v_gene: TRBV6-1
d_gene: TRBD1
CDR3aa: CASSSGPGQGVEKLFF

v_gene: TRBV5-8
d_gene: TRBD2
CDR3aa: CASRRRGASEVETQYF

v_gene: TRBV4-1
d_gene: -
CDR3aa: CASSPERARGYEKLFF

v_gene: TRBV7-9
d_gene: TRBD2
CDR3aa: CASLAESSYEQYF

v_gene: TRBV30
d_gene: -
CDR3aa: CAWSRWEFNEQFF